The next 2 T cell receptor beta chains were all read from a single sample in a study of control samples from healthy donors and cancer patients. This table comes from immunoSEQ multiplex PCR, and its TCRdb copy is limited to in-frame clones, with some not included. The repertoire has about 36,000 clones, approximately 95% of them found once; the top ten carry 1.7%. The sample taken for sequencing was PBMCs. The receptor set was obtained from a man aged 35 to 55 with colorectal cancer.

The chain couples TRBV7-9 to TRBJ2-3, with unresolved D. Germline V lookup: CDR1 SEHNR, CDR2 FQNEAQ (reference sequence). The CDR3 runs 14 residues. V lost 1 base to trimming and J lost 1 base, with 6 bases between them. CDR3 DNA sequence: TGTGCCAGCAGCTTAGTGAGCGGCACAGATACGCAGTATTTT. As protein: CASSLVSGTDTQYF.

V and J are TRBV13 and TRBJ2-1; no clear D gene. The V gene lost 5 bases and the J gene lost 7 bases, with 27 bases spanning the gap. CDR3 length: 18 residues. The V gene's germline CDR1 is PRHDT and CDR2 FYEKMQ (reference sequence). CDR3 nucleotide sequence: TGTGCCAGCAGCCCCTACAGCCTTACGTATCCCCCGTCGAATGAGCAGTTCTTC. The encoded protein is CASSPYSLTYPPSNEQFF.